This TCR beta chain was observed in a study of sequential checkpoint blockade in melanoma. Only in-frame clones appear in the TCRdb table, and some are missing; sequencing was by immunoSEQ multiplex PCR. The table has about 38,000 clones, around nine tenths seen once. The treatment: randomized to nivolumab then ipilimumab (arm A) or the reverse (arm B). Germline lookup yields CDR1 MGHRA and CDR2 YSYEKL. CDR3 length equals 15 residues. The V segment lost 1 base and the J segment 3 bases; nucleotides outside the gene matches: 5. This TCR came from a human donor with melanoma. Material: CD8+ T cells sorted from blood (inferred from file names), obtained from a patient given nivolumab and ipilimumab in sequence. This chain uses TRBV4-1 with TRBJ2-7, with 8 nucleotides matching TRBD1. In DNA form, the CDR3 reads TGCGCCAGCAGCCAAGCGACAGGGGTGGACTACGAGCAGTACTTC. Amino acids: CASSQATGVDYEQYF.